This entry features one TCR beta chain sequence. Its antigen remains unidentified. The source of the sample is a study of cytomegalovirus exposure and HLA in healthy donors. Findings of the study overall: The classifier, whose performance was assessed in both the original and validation cohorts, reportedly diagnosed cytomegalovirus status with high specificity and sensitivity. CMV antigen specificity was confirmed in vitro for a few CMV-associated chains.

A multiplex PCR was run with 60 Vbeta primers and 13 Jbeta primers. The data were produced by immunoSEQ multiplex PCR, yet TCRdb's version contains in-frame clones alone and is incomplete. The data contain roughly 72,000 clones, around three quarters of them seen just once; the ten biggest clones take up roughly a fifth. The V gene lost 4 bases and the J gene lost 1 base, with 10 bases spanning the gap. Germline assignment: CDR1 MRHNA and CDR2 SNTAGT. This CDR3 has 14 amino acids. This TCR came from a woman in her thirties or forties in good health and CMV-seropositive. Sequenced input: PBMCs. V is TRBV6-4 and J is TRBJ1-1; D possibly corresponds to TRBD1 (6 bases). CDR3 sequence reads: CASSATGANTEAFF. The CDR3 nucleotides are TGTGCCAGCAGTGCGACAGGTGCGAACACTGAAGCTTTCTTT.